The next 14 T cell receptor beta chains were all read from a single sample in a study of T cell changes during pregnancy in multiple sclerosis. The protocol was immunoSEQ multiplex PCR, while the TCRdb copy is restricted to in-frame clones and leaves out a portion. The data contain 40,000 to 45,000 clones, roughly 92% of them singletons. Material: CD4+ T cells from peripheral blood mononuclear cells, obtained in the third trimester of pregnancy. The receptors here all came from a female donor with multiple sclerosis, enrolled in a pregnancy study.

The CDR3 is CASSQTRQETQYF. CDR3 DNA sequence: TGTGCCAGCTCACAAACTAGACAAGAGACCCAGTACTTC. This sequence joins TRBV18 and TRBJ2-5; D possibly corresponds to TRBD2 (5 bases). The CDR3 spans 13 residues. Trimming removed 4 bases at V and 2 bases at J, with 8 bases between. Germline V CDR1 and CDR2: KGHSH, LQKENI.

This rearrangement joins TRBV5-1 to TRBJ2-7, with 7 nucleotides matching TRBD1. Germline CDR1 and CDR2: SGHRS and YFSETQ. The V segment lost 7 bases and the J segment 2 bases; nucleotides outside the gene matches: 15. The CDR3 contains 16 residues. The CDR3 spells CASSRSIGTATYEQYF. CDR3 in DNA: TGCGCCAGCTCACGGAGTATTGGGACAGCAACCTACGAGCAGTACTTC.

This chain joins TRBV6-5 and TRBJ2-1; weak D call: TRBD2 (6 bases). The CDR3 totals 12 residues. Trimming removed 0 bases at V and 10 bases at J, with 7 bases between. Germline CDR1 is MNHEY and CDR2 is SVGAGI. The CDR3 sequence: CASSYSRGEQFF. CDR3 DNA sequence: TGTGCCAGCAGTTACTCTCGGGGGGAGCAGTTCTTC.

The rearrangement links TRBV6-1 to TRBJ1-1; 9 positions agree with TRBD1. Germline CDR1 and CDR2: MNHNS and SASEGT. Trimming took 6 bases from V and 1 from J; bases not matched to a gene: 0. The CDR3 totals 13 residues. Written as DNA, the CDR3 is TGTGCCAGCAGGACAGGGGGGAACACTGAAGCTTTCTTT. Its translation: CASRTGGNTEAFF.

V and J are TRBV5-4 and TRBJ2-4; 8 nucleotides match TRBD2. The CDR3 sequence is 12 residues long. With 5 bases clipped from V and 7 bases from J, the junction kept 2 bases outside the gene matches. Germline V gene data show CDR1 as SGHNT and CDR2 as YYREEE (reference sequence). This CDR3 reads CASSTGGNIQYF. CDR3 bases: TGTGCCAGCAGTACGGGAGGGAACATTCAGTACTTC.

The chain joins TRBV28 to TRBJ2-7, with 11 bases fitting TRBD2. The CDR3 covers 15 residues. Germline CDR1 reads MDHEN; CDR2 reads SYDVKM. V lost 0 bases and J lost 4; bases outside the gene matches: 2. In nucleotides, the CDR3 is TGTGCCAGCAGTTTATGGGCTAGCGGGAGGTACGAGCAGTACTTC. This translates into CASSLWASGRYEQYF.

The chain uses TRBV7-2 and TRBJ2-3; the match to TRBD2 covers 12 bases. The CDR3 totals 18 residues. Germline loops: CDR1 SGHTA, CDR2 FQGNSA. The V and J ends lost 1 base and 4 bases, in that order; junction bases with no gene match: 9. In DNA, the CDR3 is TGTGCCAGCAGCTTAGAAGTCCCTCTAGCGGGAGGGTCAGATACGCAGTATTTT. Translating gives CASSLEVPLAGGSDTQYF.

The chain has TRBV7-2 and TRBJ2-7; TRBD2 matches at 16 bases. The CDR3 spans 14 residues. J lost 5 bases, V lost 6 bases, and 1 base had no gene match. In germline, CDR1 is SGHTA, CDR2 FQGNSA. The DNA for the CDR3 is TGTGCCAGCAGGGGACTAGCGGGAGGGAACGAGCAGTACTTC. The encoded protein is CASRGLAGGNEQYF.

The genes are TRBV5-6 and TRBJ2-7, with 14 bases that match TRBD2. CDR3 length equals 16 residues. From germline, CDR1 is SGHDT and CDR2 YYEEEE. J lost 3 bases, V lost 9 bases, and 11 bases had no gene match. The DNA for the CDR3 is TGTGCCATCCTCGGGACTAGCGGGAGAAAGGGCTACGAGCAGTACTTC. This gives the protein CAILGTSGRKGYEQYF.

The V and J genes are TRBV19 and TRBJ1-1; D is possibly TRBD1 (6 bases). Trimming cost V 2 bases and J 7 bases, with 14 bases left between them. The germline CDR1 and CDR2 sequences are LNHDA and SQIVND (reference sequence). The CDR3 length is 14 residues. The CDR3 DNA reads as TGTGCCAGTAGTATAATGGGGGGGCTTGGTGAAGCTTTCTTT. Its protein product is CASSIMGGLGEAFF.

The V and J genes are TRBV5-1 and TRBJ2-5, with a possible D match to TRBD2 (5 bases). The DNA end favors TRBJ2-7, so the J call may be wrong. Germline V gives CDR1 SGHRS, CDR2 YFSETQ. The CDR3 runs to 13 residues. CDR3 residues: CASFPKRDYEQYF. CDR3 DNA: TGCGCCTCCTTCCCGAAACGGGACTACGAGCAGTACTTC.

The rearrangement joins TRBV20-1 to TRBJ2-1; D not resolved. This CDR3 region has 10 residues. Germline lookup yields CDR1 DFQATT and CDR2 SNEGSKA (reference sequence). V gave up 3 bases and J gave up 8 bases, with 5 bases separating them. CDR3 in amino acids: CSASSHEQFF. The CDR3 coding sequence is TGCAGTGCTAGCAGTCATGAGCAGTTCTTC.

The V call is TRBV30, the J call TRBJ1-2; D remains ambiguous. This CDR3 is built from 11 residues. Germline lookup yields CDR1 GTSNPN and CDR2 SVGIG (reference sequence). The V end was cut by 5 bases, the J end by 5 bases, with 9 bases between. The CDR3 here is CAWGQKYGYTF. CDR3 bases: TGTGCCTGGGGGCAGAAATATGGCTACACCTTC.

The CDR3 DNA follows: TGTGCCAGCAGTCCCTTCCGGGACACCCCACGCGGCACAGATACGCAGTATTTT. Translated, it gives CASSPFRDTPRGTDTQYF. This rearrangement joins TRBV28 to TRBJ2-3; a weak D match, TRBD1 (6 bases). The V end was cut by 5 bases, the J end by 1 base, with 22 bases between. The CDR3 is made up of 18 amino acids. The V gene's germline CDR1 is MDHEN and CDR2 SYDVKM.